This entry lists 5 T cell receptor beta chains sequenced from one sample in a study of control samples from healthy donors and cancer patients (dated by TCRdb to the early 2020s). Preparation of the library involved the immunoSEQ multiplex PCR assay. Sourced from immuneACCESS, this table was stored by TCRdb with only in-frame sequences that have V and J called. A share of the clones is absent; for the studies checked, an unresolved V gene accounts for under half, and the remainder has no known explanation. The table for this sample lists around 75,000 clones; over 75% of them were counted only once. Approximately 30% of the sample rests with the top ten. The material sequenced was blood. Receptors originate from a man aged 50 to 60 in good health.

In DNA, the CDR3 is TGTGCCTGCCAGCTCTACATGTCCCAGGGTTCACCCCTCCACTTT. It yields the protein CACQLYMSQGSPLHF. The chain carries TRBV30 and TRBJ1-6, with a tentative D call TRBD1 (5 bases). CDR3 length: 15 amino acids. V was clipped by 6 bases and J by 9 bases, with 21 bases between them. Germline lookup yields CDR1 GTSNPN and CDR2 SVGIG (reference sequence).

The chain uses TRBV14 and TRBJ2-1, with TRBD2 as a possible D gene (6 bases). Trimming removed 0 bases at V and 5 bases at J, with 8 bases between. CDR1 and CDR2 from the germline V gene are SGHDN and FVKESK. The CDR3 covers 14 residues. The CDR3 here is CASSQEREHNEQFF. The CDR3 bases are TGTGCCAGCAGCCAAGAACGGGAGCACAATGAGCAGTTCTTC.

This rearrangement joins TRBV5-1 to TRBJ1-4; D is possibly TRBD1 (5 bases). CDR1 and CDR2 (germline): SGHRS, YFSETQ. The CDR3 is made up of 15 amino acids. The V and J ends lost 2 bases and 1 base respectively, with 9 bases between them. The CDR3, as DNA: TGCGCCAGCAGCTTTATGGGGGAAACTAATGAAAAACTGTTTTTT. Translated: CASSFMGETNEKLFF.

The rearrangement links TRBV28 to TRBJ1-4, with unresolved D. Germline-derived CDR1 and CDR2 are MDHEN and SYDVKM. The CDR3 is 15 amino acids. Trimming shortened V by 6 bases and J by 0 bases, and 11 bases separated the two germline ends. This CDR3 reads CASRQGPATNEKLFF. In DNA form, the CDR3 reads TGTGCCAGCAGGCAAGGACCCGCAACTAATGAAAAACTGTTTTTT.

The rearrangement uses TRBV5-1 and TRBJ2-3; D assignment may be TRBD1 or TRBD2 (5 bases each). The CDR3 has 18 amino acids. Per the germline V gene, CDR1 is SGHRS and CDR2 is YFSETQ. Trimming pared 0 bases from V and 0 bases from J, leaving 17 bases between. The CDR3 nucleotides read TGCGCCAGCAGCTTGGGTACCAGTTGGGGGATCAGCACAGATACGCAGTATTTT. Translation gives CASSLGTSWGISTDTQYF. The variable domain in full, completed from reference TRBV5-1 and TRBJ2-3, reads KAGVTQTPRYLIKTRGQQVTLSCSPISGHRSVSWYQQTPGQGLQFLFEYFSETQRNKGNFPGRFSGRQFSNSRSEMNVSTLELGDSALYLCASSLGTSWGISTDTQYFGPGTRLTVL.